The 8 T cell receptor beta chains presented below share a single source sample, sequenced in a study of response to subunit inactivated influenza vaccine. TCRdb reanalysed the RT-PCR reads using MiXCR and keeps one entry per CDR3 protein. The sample shows hundreds of thousands of distinct CDR3 sequences, less than 30% of them seen only once. Sequencing used CD4+ T cells sorted from PBMCs, obtained 4 to 6 days after vaccination. All receptors derive from a man in his fifties or sixties who received an inactivated influenza vaccine.

The chain uses TRBV5-1 and TRBJ2-5, with 10 bases matching TRBD1. Germline CDR1 and CDR2: SGHRS and YFSETQ. The CDR3 runs to 15 residues. With 0 bases clipped from V and 5 bases from J, the junction kept 4 bases outside the gene matches. The DNA of the CDR3 is TGCGCCAGCAGCTTGGGACAGGGGGCTTCGGAGACCCAGTACTTC. This translates into CASSLGQGASETQYF.

The J gene is TRBJ1-1, the V gene TRBV12-3 or TRBV12-4, with D possibly TRBD1 on 5 matching bases. This CDR3 comprises 15 residues. The V end lost 1 base, the J end lost 3 bases, and 12 bases lay between the germline ends. In DNA, the CDR3 is TGTGCCAGCAGTTTAGATACTGGGGGTGACACTGAAGCTTTCTTT. Protein sequence: CASSLDTGGDTEAFF.

This sequence joins TRBV20-1 and TRBJ2-3; D not certain. Trimming pared 0 bases from V and 2 bases from J, leaving 18 bases between. This CDR3 comprises 17 residues. Germline assignment: CDR1 DFQATT and CDR2 SNEGSKA (reference sequence). The CDR3 protein is CSARDRRPRTYTDTQYF. Written as DNA, the CDR3 is TGCAGTGCTAGAGACCGAAGACCGAGGACCTACACAGATACGCAGTATTTT.

This clonotype was found a few times. This chain links TRBV12-3 or TRBV12-4 with TRBJ2-7; D ambiguous. The V end was cut by 3 bases, the J end by 2 bases, with 11 bases between. This CDR3 has 14 residues. The DNA of the CDR3 is TGTGCCAGCAGTTTTGTTAGTCAAGCCTACGAGCAGTACTTC. This encodes CASSFVSQAYEQYF.

The V call is TRBV7-8, the J call TRBJ2-3; tentatively, D is TRBD2 (6 bases). V was clipped by 6 bases and J by 2 bases, with 21 bases between them. CDR3 length equals 17 residues. Germline V lookup: CDR1 SGHVS, CDR2 FQNEAQ. The CDR3, as DNA: TGTGCCAGCAGATCATTAATCGTCCAGCGGGTCACAGATACGCAGTATTTT. Amino acid sequence: CASRSLIVQRVTDTQYF. Combining the CDR3 with reference TRBV7-8 and TRBJ2-3 gives the whole variable domain GAGVSQSPRYKVAKRGQDVALRCDPISGHVSLFWYQQALGQGPEFLTYFQNEAQLDKSGLPSDRFFAERPEGSVSTLKIQRTQQEDSAVYLCASRSLIVQRVTDTQYFGPGTRLTVL.

This rearrangement joins TRBV29-1 to TRBJ2-3; TRBD2 agrees at 8 bases. The CDR3 sequence is 13 residues long. CDR1 SQVTM and CDR2 ANQGSEA come from the germline V gene. Trimming removed 6 bases from V and 0 bases from J; junction bases left unmatched: 2. In DNA, the CDR3 is TGCAGCGTGACTAGCGTTAGCACAGATACGCAGTATTTT. This codes for CSVTSVSTDTQYF.

This clonotype was seen more than once but under ten times. This chain connects TRBV6-2 or TRBV6-3 to TRBJ2-1; 9 positions match TRBD2. This CDR3 is 17 amino acids long. CDR1 and CDR2 from the germline V gene are MNHEY and SVGEGT. With V trimmed by 1 base and J by 8 bases, 12 bases remained unmatched. CDR3 residues: CASSYLLAGALLDEQFF. The DNA for the CDR3 is TGTGCCAGCAGTTACTTATTAGCGGGAGCCCTCTTGGATGAGCAGTTCTTC.

This clonotype was seen more than once but under ten times. V is TRBV28 and J is TRBJ1-3; the D is unclear. Germline assignment: CDR1 MDHEN and CDR2 SYDVKM. The ends were cut back, 6 bases at V and 4 bases at J, with 10 bases in the middle. This CDR3 is built from 13 residues. The CDR3 protein is CASRLLSGNTIYF. The DNA of the CDR3 is TGTGCCAGCAGACTACTCTCGGGAAACACCATATATTTT.